The T cell receptor (beta chain) under discussion was sequenced for a study of T-cell memory formation after mild COVID-19. UMIs and sample barcodes were carried by the TCR alpha and TCR beta cDNA libraries that 5'RACE produced using constant-segment primers. TCRdb processed the 5' RACE reads anew with MiXCR; each CDR3 protein has one entry. The repertoire holds approximately 580,000 distinct CDR3 sequences, around 20% seen once, with around 13% in the top ten. V trimming: 4 bases; J trimming: 5 bases; junction bases outside the gene matches: 8. The CDR3 has 14 residues. Germline CDR1 is SGHRS and CDR2 is YFSETQ.

J is TRBJ2-7 and V is TRBV5-1, with 8 bases that match TRBD2. Sequencing was done on a sample of PBMCs or a T cell subset sorted from them (not recorded which). The TCR was taken from an adult woman who had mild COVID-19 (a few samples of this study predate the infection). Cell type and time point are not known. CDR3 DNA: TGCGCCAGCAGCCCGGGGGGGGCAGTCGACGAGCAGTACTTC. This encodes CASSPGGAVDEQYF.